A selection of T cell receptor beta chains follows, all from one sample in a study of cytomegalovirus exposure and HLA in healthy donors. Here immunoSEQ multiplex PCR was the method, and the copy in TCRdb shows in-frame clones only, minus some. Its listing shows about 200,000 clones. Sequencing input: PBMCs. The receptors were gathered from a boy aged 5-17 years in good health and CMV-seronegative. Both conserved end residues are trimmed from each CDR3.

>TRBV9|TRBJ2-3
ASSLSTGTGPDTQY
>TRBV11-2|TRBJ1-2
ASSLQGLANYGYT
>TRBV28|TRBJ2-7
ASGLAGEQY
>TRBV4-3|TRBJ1-2
ASSQDPVAYGYT
>TRBV7-2|TRBJ1-5
ASSLISNQPQH
>TRBV10-1|TRBJ2-1
ASSATGTGRGEQF
>TRBV6-4|TRBJ1-1
ASSVGPGGNTEAF
>TRBV27|TRBJ1-2
ASSLSWVQGTNYGYT
>TRBV29-1|TRBJ2-3
SVGMGRQGASDTQY
>TRBV27|TRBJ2-5
ASILQETQY
>TRBV5-1|TRBJ2-3
ANLGQGLVTQY
>TRBV5-4|TRBJ2-5
ASSSVSGGAGETQY
>TRBV2|TRBJ2-7
AAGRQVNSEQY
>TRBV7-2|TRBJ1-6
ASSFPGRDRMNSPLH
>TRBV28|TRBJ2-7
AISEDTPYEQY
>TRBV29-1|TRBJ1-2
SVEDLGQSYGYT
>TRBV6-4|TRBJ2-3
ASSGQVRTDTQY
>TRBV9|TRBJ2-5
ASSRGTAQETQY
>TRBV30|TRBJ2-2
ACLRGGGYTGELF
>TRBV10-3|TRBJ2-1
AIGPLGGGALSEQF
>TRBV7-2|TRBJ1-5
VSSLEDRVSNQPQH
>TRBV19|TRBJ2-7
ASSSTGTGGYEQY
>TRBV9|TRBJ1-2
ASTTGGNYGYT
>TRBV7-2|TRBJ2-3
ASSLLAGASTMDTQY
>TRBV6-4|TRBJ2-2
ASSEGTRDTGELF
>TRBV19|TRBJ2-5
ASSTGGGGFGQETQY
>TRBV10-3|TRBJ1-3
AISLSGQNSGNTIY
>TRBV11-3|TRBJ2-2
ASSLTLGAGTNTGELF
>TRBV5-6|TRBJ2-7
ASSYGQGSSYEQY
>TRBV9|TRBJ2-4
ASSVLPSADIQY